This T cell receptor beta chain was obtained from a study of tissue T cells after allogeneic stem cell transplantation. The wider study: Patients with graft-versus-host disease had grafts: several unmodified, three CD34-selected and T-cell-depleted. Viable blood and marrow gave sorted CD3+ T cells if numbers allowed.

V shed 4 bases, J shed 4 bases, and the junction held 1 base outside the gene matches. This CDR3 has 12 residues. Germline assignment: CDR1 SQVTM and CDR2 ANQGSEA. Data came from immunoSEQ multiplex PCR; TCRdb stores just in-frame clones and leaves some out. The table includes 28,000 or so clones, 91% detected once. This chain uses TRBV29-1 with TRBJ1-1, with 9 bases lining up with TRBD1. The sequence derives from a male donor at least 60 years old who later had graft-versus-host disease after an allogeneic stem cell transplant. The sequenced sample was blood, obtained before transplantation. Written as DNA, the CDR3 is TGCAGCGTTGGACAGGGGGGCACTGAAGCTTTCTTT. Its protein product is CSVGQGGTEAFF.